Detailed here is one T cell receptor (beta chain). This CDR3 contains 15 residues. Germline lookup yields CDR1 MNHEY and CDR2 SMNVEV (reference sequence). The V end lost 3 bases, the J end lost 4 bases, and 10 bases lay between the germline ends. The source of the sample is a study of T cells after yellow fever vaccination. At the level of the study: Where fractions had low cell numbers, libraries were prepared from them with the SMART-Seq v4 Ultra Low Input RNA kit.

TCRdb re-called the 5' RACE reads through MiXCR, storing one row per CDR3 protein. The sample contains nearly 550,000 distinct CDR3 sequences, 15% to 20% of which appear only once. V is TRBV27 and J is TRBJ1-6; D gene uncertain. This TCR derives from a young man who received the YFV17D yellow fever vaccine. The starting material was PBMCs, obtained 15 days after the yellow fever booster vaccination. As DNA, the CDR3 is TGTGCCAGCAGTTTCGGGAATGGATATAATTCACCCCTCCACTTT. Translating gives CASSFGNGYNSPLHF.